What follows are 21 T cell receptor beta chains derived from one specimen sequenced in a study of T-cell reconstitution after alpha-beta-depleted transplantation in children. Preparation of the TCRbeta library used unique molecular identifiers. Via MiXCR, TCRdb re-called the PCR reads, giving one row per CDR3 protein. The table has almost 400,000 distinct CDR3 sequences, about a fifth seen once. The sequencing here drew on PBMCs from the stem cell graft donor, taken from the stem cell graft. Receptors were obtained from a human donor who donated a stem cell graft to a child with acute myeloid leukemia.

The CDR3 DNA reads TGTGCCAGCGGTAAGCTATCCAATGAGCAGTTCTTC. Translated, it gives CASGKLSNEQFF. The chain carries TRBV12-3 or TRBV12-4 and TRBJ2-1; D remains unclear. This CDR3 is 12 amino acids long. V was trimmed by 8 bases and J by 6 bases, leaving 11 bases between them.

In this sample, this clonotype turned up a few times. The chain combines TRBV25-1 with TRBJ2-6, with D hard to call. Germline V gives CDR1 MGHDK, CDR2 SYGVNS. Trimming left V 2 bases short and J 3 bases short, with 11 bases between. This CDR3 is 16 amino acids long. The CDR3 here is CASSETLTGGANVLTF. The CDR3 DNA is TGTGCCAGCAGTGAAACTCTAACTGGTGGGGCCAACGTCCTGACTTTC.

J is TRBJ2-1 and V is TRBV6-2 or TRBV6-3; 7 nucleotides align to TRBD1. The J segment lost 3 bases and the V segment lost 5 bases, leaving 7 bases of the junction unmatched. Germline V gene sequence: CDR1 MNHEY, CDR2 SVGEGT. This CDR3 region has 15 residues. This chain's CDR3 is CASSKRQGVYNEQFF. The CDR3 DNA reads TGTGCCAGCAGTAAAAGACAGGGTGTCTACAATGAGCAGTTCTTC.

This clonotype was observed a few times. V usage is TRBV27 and J usage is TRBJ1-5, with a possible D match to TRBD1 (5 bases). The germline CDR1 and CDR2 sequences are MNHEY and SMNVEV (reference sequence). This CDR3 is 15 amino acids long. V lost 0 bases and J 5 bases, leaving 11 bases between the germline ends. CDR3 sequence reads: CASSLSQGLDQPQHF. In DNA form, the CDR3 reads TGTGCCAGCAGTTTATCGCAGGGTCTGGATCAGCCCCAGCATTTT.

This clonotype was seen only a few times. The chain recombines TRBV5-1 with TRBJ2-1; 11 bases map to TRBD2. The V gene end was trimmed by 6 bases and the J gene end by 0 bases; junction bases not matched to a gene: 5. This CDR3 has 16 amino acids. Per germline, CDR1 SGHRS and CDR2 YFSETQ. The CDR3 reads CASTPSGGSSYNEQFF. The CDR3 region has the DNA TGCGCCAGCACCCCTAGCGGGGGGAGCTCCTACAATGAGCAGTTCTTC.

The chain employs TRBV4-1 and TRBJ2-7, with D possibly matching TRBD1 (6 bases). V lost 5 bases, J lost 2 bases, and 13 bases lay in between. The germline CDR1 and CDR2 sequences are MGHRA and YSYEKL. CDR3 length equals 14 residues. In DNA, the CDR3 is TGCGCCAGCAGCGCCAGGGACACCGCCTACGAGCAGTACTTC. Translating it yields CASSARDTAYEQYF.

This chain connects TRBV5-1 to TRBJ2-7; 8 bases are a match to TRBD1. Trimming removed 4 bases from V and 5 bases from J; junction bases left unmatched: 8. Germline CDR1 is SGHRS and CDR2 is YFSETQ. This CDR3 region has 14 residues. CDR3 bases: TGCGCCAGCAGCGAGGGGACAGGAGCCGACGAGCAGTACTTC. Translated, it gives CASSEGTGADEQYF.

This chain joins TRBV29-1 and TRBJ2-2; the D call may be TRBD1 or TRBD2 (6 bases each). CDR3 length: 16 residues. Germline assignment: CDR1 SQVTM and CDR2 ANQGSEA. V was pared by 2 bases and J by 1 base, with 14 bases between. The CDR3, as DNA: TGCAGCGTTGAAATTTGGGGGGCGGTGAACACCGGGGAGCTGTTTTTT. This encodes CSVEIWGAVNTGELFF.

The chain combines TRBV9 with TRBJ1-5; perhaps TRBD1 as D (5 bases). CDR1 SGDLS and CDR2 YYNGEE come from the germline V gene. V lost 4 bases and J lost 8, with 19 bases in between. There are 15 residues in the CDR3. CDR3 residues: CASSPGDSNLEPQHF. CDR3 DNA: TGTGCCAGCAGCCCGGGGGACTCCAACTTGGAGCCCCAGCATTTT.

V gene TRBV12-3 or TRBV12-4 combines with J gene TRBJ2-7; a weak D match, TRBD1 (7 bases). V gave up 5 bases and J gave up 6 bases, with 20 bases separating them. This CDR3 contains 15 residues. Here the CDR3 reads CASSPQGGTGGEQYF. For the CDR3, the DNA is TGTGCCAGCAGTCCCCAGGGGGGCACGGGTGGCGAGCAGTACTTC.

This clonotype came up many times. This chain connects TRBV21-1 to TRBJ2-1; TRBD2 is the table's D call, not checked against the DNA. TRBV21-1 is a pseudogene segment. This CDR3 is 15 amino acids long. CDR3 loop: CASSKLAGPYNEQFF. For the CDR3, the DNA is TGTGCCAGCAGCAAACTAGCGGGGCCATACAATGAGCAGTTCTTC.

This clonotype was detected only a few times. The rearrangement uses TRBV6-2 or TRBV6-3 and TRBJ2-1; 10 positions agree with TRBD1. The junction had 21 bases not matched to a gene; V was cut back by 6 bases and J by 1 base. This CDR3 region has 21 residues. The germline V gene encodes CDR1 MNHEY and CDR2 SVGEGT. The CDR3 protein is CASSPTDARGKGQGSYNEQFF. The CDR3, as DNA: TGTGCCAGCAGCCCAACGGATGCCCGGGGAAAGGGACAGGGGTCCTACAATGAGCAGTTCTTC.

This clonotype showed up many times. The CDR3 DNA follows: TGCAGTGCTAGAGAGATAGCGGGAGTGAACGAGCAGTACTTC. It translates to CSAREIAGVNEQYF. The V call is TRBV20-1, the J call TRBJ2-7; the match to TRBD2 covers 9 bases. Germline CDR1 reads DFQATT; CDR2 reads SNEGSKA (reference sequence). The CDR3 runs to 14 residues. Losses at the gene ends were 0 bases for V and 5 bases for J; bases not matched to a gene: 5.

The chain uses TRBV7-9 and TRBJ2-7; the D call may be TRBD1 or TRBD2 (5 bases each). This CDR3 is 14 amino acids long. The germline gives CDR1 SEHNR, CDR2 FQNEAQ (reference sequence). V lost 2 bases and J 6 bases, leaving 14 bases between the germline ends. The CDR3 coding sequence is TGTGCCAGCAGCTTAAATGGACTCAGGGCCGAGCAGTACTTC. Translation: CASSLNGLRAEQYF.

The chain combines TRBV16 with TRBJ2-7, with 9 bases identical to TRBD1. CDR1 and CDR2 from the germline V gene are KGHSY and FQNENV. The length of the CDR3 is 14 residues. V lost 4 bases and J lost 3; bases outside the gene matches: 4. DNA for the CDR3: TGTGCCAGCAGCCCCACGGGACAGGGCTACGAGCAGTACTTC. This translates into CASSPTGQGYEQYF.

This chain uses TRBV28 with TRBJ2-5; possible D gene TRBD1, 6 bases. This CDR3 region has 14 residues. CDR1 and CDR2 from the germline V gene are MDHEN and SYDVKM. V was cut by 5 bases and J by 5 bases, with 15 bases left in between. The CDR3 DNA is TGTGCCAGCAGTACCGGACTGCAGGGGGAGACCCAGTACTTC. This encodes CASSTGLQGETQYF.

This clonotype was seen more than once but under ten times. The V gene is TRBV5-1, the J gene TRBJ2-1; tentatively, D is TRBD2 (5 bases). CDR3 length: 15 residues. Germline assignment: CDR1 SGHRS and CDR2 YFSETQ. V was trimmed by 2 bases and J by 4 bases, leaving 13 bases between them. CDR3 protein: CASSFTGEAYNEQFF. The DNA for the CDR3 is TGCGCCAGCAGCTTCACCGGGGAAGCATACAATGAGCAGTTCTTC.

The J gene is TRBJ2-1, the V gene TRBV20-1; D gene ambiguous. With 6 bases removed from V and 6 bases from J, the gap between germline ends came to 12 bases. Germline-derived CDR1 and CDR2 are DFQATT and SNEGSKA (reference sequence). CDR3 length equals 12 residues. The CDR3 nucleotides read TGCAGTGCCCCCCGGGCCCCCAATGAGCAGTTCTTC. Amino acid sequence: CSAPRAPNEQFF.

This chain connects TRBV29-1 to TRBJ2-3, with D possibly TRBD2 on 5 matching bases. Germline V lookup: CDR1 SQVTM, CDR2 ANQGSEA. This CDR3 region has 15 residues. V dropped 7 bases and J dropped 1 base, with 18 bases sitting between them. CDR3 protein: CSGTTPYGGTDTQYF. The CDR3 bases are TGCAGCGGCACTACCCCATACGGGGGCACAGATACGCAGTATTTT.

This chain uses TRBV15 with TRBJ2-1, with D unresolved. Germline V CDR1 and CDR2: LNHNV, YYDKDF (reference sequence). The V end was cut by 5 bases, the J end by 8 bases, with 16 bases between. This CDR3 has 14 amino acids. The DNA of the CDR3 is TGTGCCACCAGCGAACATTCTAGTGGTCATGAGCAGTTCTTC. Translating gives CATSEHSSGHEQFF. The full variable domain, its missing parts supplied by reference TRBV15 and TRBJ2-1, is DAMVIQNPRYQVTQFGKPVTLSCSQTLNHNVMYWYQQKSSQAPKLLFHYYDKDFNNEADTPDNFQSRRPNTSFCFLDIRSPGLGDTAMYLCATSEHSSGHEQFFGPGTRLTVL.

Only a few counts were recorded for this clonotype. The chain is built from TRBV7-2 and TRBJ2-1, with 9 bases identical to TRBD2. Germline CDR1 and CDR2: SGHTA and FQGNSA. V shed 5 bases, J shed 0 bases, and the junction held 5 bases outside the gene matches. The CDR3 contains 16 residues. CDR3 coding DNA: TGTGCCAGCAGCCGCGGGAGGGCCAGCTCCTACAATGAGCAGTTCTTC. Translated: CASSRGRASSYNEQFF.